This T cell receptor (beta chain) was identified in a study of T cell responses to AZD1222 COVID-19 vaccine (dated by TCRdb to the early 2020s). In the study overall: A total of about 230 trial participants underwent TCR sequencing, of whom some 210 received two doses of AZD1222 and some 25 received two doses of the MenACWY control vaccine. Trial participants were enrolled by age into 18-55, 56-69 and 70-plus year subgroups, with roughly 150, 30 and 60 TCR-sequenced participants respectively. General findings and caveats noted by the study authors: The 56-69-year group was small, and its depth increase did not reach significance, likely because of low power. Epitopes outside the regions mutated in the B.1.351 and B.1.1.7 variants were reportedly recognized by nearly half of the unique spike-specific TCRs. Spike-specific TCR breadth and depth rose significantly after two AZD1222 doses compared with day 0 and with MenACWY recipients. Conclusions about previously exposed vaccinees are limited because only five to seven AZD1222 recipients were SARS-CoV-2 seropositive at baseline. Because no samples from the day 14 peak response were available, repertoires could be characterized only after the peak T cell response. CD4 TCRs associated with the vaccine covered the entire spike protein, and the dominant responses were in regions 160-218 and 743-854. Participants were mostly white British and included more females than males, and it was suggested by the authors that clonal diversity may have been underestimated.

Points on this clone: The antigen this receptor binds is unknown. Nothing much larger sits one base from this clone, and base qualities are not available.

Reading from cysteine to phenylalanine, the CDR3 counts 14 amino acids. Only the CDR3 portion is preserved as DNA: 42 bases, with reading frame beginning at the first base. Between the V and J ends, shortened by 5 bases and 2 bases respectively, the junction contains 9 bases. Looking up the germline V gene (reference sequence) yields CDR1 SEHNR and CDR2 FQNEAQ. The CDR3 regions of human TCRbeta chains were analyzed by immunosequencing. From the authors' description of their analysis: TCRs in the repertoires were matched against a reference library of SARS-CoV-2-specific TCRs that had been generated with the MIRA antigen-specificity platform. Breadth meant the fraction of unique TCRs that were SARS-CoV-2-associated, whereas depth meant the fraction of total T cells that were SARS-CoV-2-associated. Each spike-specific TCR was assigned to its reactive spike region and to a CD4 or CD8 class using the MIRA data. Log10-transformed breadth and depth values were compared by one-way ANOVA with Sidak's multiple comparisons tests. TCRdb provides this immuneACCESS table in a form limited to in-frame rearrangements. Some clones are lacking; in checked studies, under half of them reflect an unresolved V gene, and why the rest are absent is not known. V, J and clone size are taken as reported in that table, and D and trimming were inferred from the DNA itself. This sample holds 90,000 to 120,000 clones; over 80% were observed only once. 6.2% of the sample is taken by the ten largest.

The time point label corresponds to: about 28 days (+/-7) after the second vaccine dose. AZD1222 recipients whose second dose came at about 4 weeks and those whose second dose came at about 12 weeks were combined into one group, since spike-specific TCR depth and breadth did not differ between the two schedules. Vaccinee samples came from UK trials COV001 and COV002, including a single-blind randomized controlled phase 2/3 trial of AZD1222 (ChAdOx1 nCoV-19) in healthy adults. For TCRbeta chain sequencing, PBMC samples were collected from trial participants at day 0 and at day 28 after the second dose.

This material consisted of peripheral blood, taken 28 days after the second AZD1222 dose. The chain is made from TRBV7-9 and TRBJ1-4, with no reliable assignment of the D segment. The sequence was obtained from an adult who received the AZD1222 COVID-19 vaccine. The CDR3 region has the sequence CASSLPGTNEKLFF. The sequence in DNA is TGTGCCAGCAGCCTGCCTGGGACTAATGAAAAACTGTTTTTT. Outside the CDR3, residues come from the reference TRBV7-9 and TRBJ1-4 proteins, so the full variable domain is: DTGVSQNPRHKITKRGQNVTFRCDPISEHNRLYWYRQTLGQGPEFLTYFQNEAQLEKSRLLSDRFSAERPKGSFSTLEIQRTEQGDSAMYLCASSLPGTNEKLFFGSGTQLSVL.